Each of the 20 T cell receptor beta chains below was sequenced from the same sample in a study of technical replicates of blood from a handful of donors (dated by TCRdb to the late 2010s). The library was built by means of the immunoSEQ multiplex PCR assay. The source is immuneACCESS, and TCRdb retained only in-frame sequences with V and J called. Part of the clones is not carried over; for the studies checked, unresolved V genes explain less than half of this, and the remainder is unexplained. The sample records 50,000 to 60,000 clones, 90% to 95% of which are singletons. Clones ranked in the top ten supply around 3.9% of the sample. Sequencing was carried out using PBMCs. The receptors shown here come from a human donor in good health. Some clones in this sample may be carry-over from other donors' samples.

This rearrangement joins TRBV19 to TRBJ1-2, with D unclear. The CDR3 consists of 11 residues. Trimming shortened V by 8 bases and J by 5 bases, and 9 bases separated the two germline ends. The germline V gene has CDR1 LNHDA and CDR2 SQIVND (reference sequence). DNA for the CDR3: TGTGCCAGTGAACACGGGTATGGCTACACCTTC. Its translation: CASEHGYGYTF.

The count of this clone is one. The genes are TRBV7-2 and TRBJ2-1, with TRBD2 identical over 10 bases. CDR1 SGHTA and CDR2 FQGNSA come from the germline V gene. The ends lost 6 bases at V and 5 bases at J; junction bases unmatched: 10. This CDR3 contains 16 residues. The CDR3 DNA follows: TGTGCCAGCAGTGATCCACTAGCGGGGATGGACAATGAGCAGTTCTTC. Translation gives CASSDPLAGMDNEQFF. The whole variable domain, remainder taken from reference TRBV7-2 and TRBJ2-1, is GAGVSQSPSNKVTEKGKDVELRCDPISGHTALYWYRQSLGQGLEFLIYFQGNSAPDKSGLPSDRFSAERTGGSVSTLTIQRTQQEDSAVYLCASSDPLAGMDNEQFFGPGTRLTVL.

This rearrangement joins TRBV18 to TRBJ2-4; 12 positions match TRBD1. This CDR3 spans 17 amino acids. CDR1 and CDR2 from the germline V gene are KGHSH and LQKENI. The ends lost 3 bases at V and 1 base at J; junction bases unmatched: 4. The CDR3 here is CASSPEGQGAAKNIQYF. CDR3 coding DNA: TGTGCCAGCTCACCTGAGGGACAGGGGGCGGCCAAAAACATTCAGTACTTC. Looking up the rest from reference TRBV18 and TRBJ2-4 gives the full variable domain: NAGVMQNPRHLVRRRGQEARLRCSPMKGHSHVYWYRQLPEEGLKFMVYLQKENIIDESGMPKERFSAEFPKEGPSILRIQQVVRGDSAAYFCASSPEGQGAAKNIQYFGAGTRLSVL.

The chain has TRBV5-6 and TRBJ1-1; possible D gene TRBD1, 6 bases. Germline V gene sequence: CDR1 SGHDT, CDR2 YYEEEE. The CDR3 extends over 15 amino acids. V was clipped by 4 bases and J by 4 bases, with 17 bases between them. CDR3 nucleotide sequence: TGTGCCAGCAGCCCGCCTAGGAGGGGGGGCACTGAAGCTTTCTTT. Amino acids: CASSPPRRGGTEAFF.

This CDR3 is CASSGTGTGPNNEQFF. For the CDR3, the DNA is TGCGCCAGCAGCGGAACCGGGACAGGGCCGAACAATGAGCAGTTCTTC. The J gene is TRBJ2-1, the V gene TRBV5-1; 9 nucleotides align to TRBD1. The CDR3 loop spans 16 amino acids. Germline values: CDR1 SGHRS, CDR2 YFSETQ. The V and J ends lost 4 bases and 5 bases, in that order; junction bases with no gene match: 10.

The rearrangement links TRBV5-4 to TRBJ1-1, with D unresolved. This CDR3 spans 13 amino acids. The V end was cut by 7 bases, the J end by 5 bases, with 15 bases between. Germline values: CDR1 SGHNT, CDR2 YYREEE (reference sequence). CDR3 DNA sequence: TGTGCCAGCCACACCCCCCCAAAGACTGAAGCTTTCTTT. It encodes CASHTPPKTEAFF.

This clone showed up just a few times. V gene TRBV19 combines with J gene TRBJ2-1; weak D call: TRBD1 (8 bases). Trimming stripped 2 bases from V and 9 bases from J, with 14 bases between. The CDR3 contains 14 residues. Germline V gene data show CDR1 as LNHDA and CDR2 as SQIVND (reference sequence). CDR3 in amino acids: CASSIQAGTGEQFF. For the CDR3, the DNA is TGTGCCAGTAGTATACAAGCGGGGACAGGTGAGCAGTTCTTC.

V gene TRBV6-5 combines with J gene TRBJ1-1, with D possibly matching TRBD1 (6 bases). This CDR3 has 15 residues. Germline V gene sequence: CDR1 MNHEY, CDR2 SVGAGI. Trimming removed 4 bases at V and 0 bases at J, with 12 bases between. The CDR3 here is CASSSRQEMNTEAFF. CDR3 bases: TGTGCCAGCAGTTCGCGACAGGAAATGAACACTGAAGCTTTCTTT.

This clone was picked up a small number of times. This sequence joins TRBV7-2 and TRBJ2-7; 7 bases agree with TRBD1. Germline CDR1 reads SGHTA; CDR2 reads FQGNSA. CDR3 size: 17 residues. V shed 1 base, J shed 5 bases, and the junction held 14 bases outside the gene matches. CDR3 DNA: TGTGCCAGCAGCTTAGGGCAGGGTCCGGGACAGCGAAACGAGCAGTACTTC. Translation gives CASSLGQGPGQRNEQYF. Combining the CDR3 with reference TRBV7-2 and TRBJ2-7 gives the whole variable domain GAGVSQSPSNKVTEKGKDVELRCDPISGHTALYWYRQSLGQGLEFLIYFQGNSAPDKSGLPSDRFSAERTGGSVSTLTIQRTQQEDSAVYLCASSLGQGPGQRNEQYFGPGTRLTVT.

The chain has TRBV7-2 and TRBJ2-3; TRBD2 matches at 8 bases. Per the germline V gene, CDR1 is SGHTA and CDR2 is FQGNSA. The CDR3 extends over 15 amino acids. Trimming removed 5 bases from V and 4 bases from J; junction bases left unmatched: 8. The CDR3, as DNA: TGTGCCAGCAGCCAAAGAGCGGGGGACCCAGATACGCAGTATTTT. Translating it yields CASSQRAGDPDTQYF.

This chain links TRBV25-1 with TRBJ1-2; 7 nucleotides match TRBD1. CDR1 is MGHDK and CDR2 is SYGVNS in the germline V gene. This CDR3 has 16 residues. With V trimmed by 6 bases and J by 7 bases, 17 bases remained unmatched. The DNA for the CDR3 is TGTGCCAGCAGATTGAGAAACGGGACAGCAAGTGGTGGCTACACCTTC. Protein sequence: CASRLRNGTASGGYTF.

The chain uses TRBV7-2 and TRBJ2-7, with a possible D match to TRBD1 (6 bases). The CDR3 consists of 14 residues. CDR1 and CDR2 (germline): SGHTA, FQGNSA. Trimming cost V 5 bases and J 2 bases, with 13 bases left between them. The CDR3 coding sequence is TGTGCCAGCAGCCTTGGACAGATAGCCTACGAGCAGTACTTC. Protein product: CASSLGQIAYEQYF. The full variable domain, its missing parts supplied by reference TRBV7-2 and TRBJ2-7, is GAGVSQSPSNKVTEKGKDVELRCDPISGHTALYWYRQSLGQGLEFLIYFQGNSAPDKSGLPSDRFSAERTGGSVSTLTIQRTQQEDSAVYLCASSLGQIAYEQYFGPGTRLTVT.

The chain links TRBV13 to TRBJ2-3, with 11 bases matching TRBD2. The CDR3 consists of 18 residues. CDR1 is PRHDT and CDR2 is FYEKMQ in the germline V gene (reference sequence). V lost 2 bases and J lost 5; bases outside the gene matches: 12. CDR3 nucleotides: TGTGCCAGCAGCTTATCCCTACTAGCGGGAGTCCACGTAGATACGCAGTATTTT. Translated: CASSLSLLAGVHVDTQYF.

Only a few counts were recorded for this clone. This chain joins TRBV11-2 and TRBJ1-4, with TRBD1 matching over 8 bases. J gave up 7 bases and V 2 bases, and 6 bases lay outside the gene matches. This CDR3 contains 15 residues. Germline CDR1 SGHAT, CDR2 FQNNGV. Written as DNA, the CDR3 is TGTGCCAGCAGCTTATATCACAGGGGGAGTGAAAAACTGTTTTTT. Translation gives CASSLYHRGSEKLFF.

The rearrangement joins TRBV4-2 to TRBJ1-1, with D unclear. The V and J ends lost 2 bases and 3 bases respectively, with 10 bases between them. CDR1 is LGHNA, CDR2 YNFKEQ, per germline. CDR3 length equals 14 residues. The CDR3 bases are TGTGCCAGCAGCCAAACCCCGGGGTACACTGAAGCTTTCTTT. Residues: CASSQTPGYTEAFF.

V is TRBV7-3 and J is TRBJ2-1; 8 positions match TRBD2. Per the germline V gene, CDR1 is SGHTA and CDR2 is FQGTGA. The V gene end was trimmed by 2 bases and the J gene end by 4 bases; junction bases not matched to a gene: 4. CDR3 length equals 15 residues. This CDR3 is CASSLGLAGYNEQFF. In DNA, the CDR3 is TGTGCCAGCAGCTTAGGTCTAGCGGGTTACAATGAGCAGTTCTTC.

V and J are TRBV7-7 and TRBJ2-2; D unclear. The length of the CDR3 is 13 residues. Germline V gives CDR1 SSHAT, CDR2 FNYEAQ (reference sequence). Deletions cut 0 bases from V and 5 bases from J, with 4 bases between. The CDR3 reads CASSLARTGELFF. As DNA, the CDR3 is TGTGCCAGCAGCTTAGCCCGGACCGGGGAGCTGTTTTTT.

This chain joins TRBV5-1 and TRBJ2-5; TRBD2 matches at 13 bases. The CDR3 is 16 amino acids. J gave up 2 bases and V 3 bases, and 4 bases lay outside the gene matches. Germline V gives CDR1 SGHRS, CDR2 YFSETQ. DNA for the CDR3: TGCGCCAGCAGCTCCGGACTAGCGGGGGCTCAAGAGACCCAGTACTTC. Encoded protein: CASSSGLAGAQETQYF.

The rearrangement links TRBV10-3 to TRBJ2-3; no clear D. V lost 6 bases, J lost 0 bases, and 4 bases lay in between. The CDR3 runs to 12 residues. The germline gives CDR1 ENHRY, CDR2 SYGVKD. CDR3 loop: CAISLSTDTQYF. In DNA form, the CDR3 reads TGTGCCATCAGCCTGAGCACAGATACGCAGTATTTT.

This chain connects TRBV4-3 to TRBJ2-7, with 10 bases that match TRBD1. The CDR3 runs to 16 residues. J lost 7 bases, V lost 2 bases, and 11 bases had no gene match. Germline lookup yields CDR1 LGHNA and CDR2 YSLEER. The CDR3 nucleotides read TGCGCCAGCAGCCAATTCGGGACAGGGGCCTTCGCGGAGCAGTACTTC. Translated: CASSQFGTGAFAEQYF.